This T cell receptor beta chain was recovered during a study of blood T cell repertoires in COVID-19. Study as a whole: Sites in the United States, Italy and Spain provided acute and convalescent COVID-19 samples. Sources were T cells, B-cell-depleted T cells, or PBMCs; the material itself was cDNA or gDNA.

Enrolled through a virtual design, the participants were between roughly 18 and 100 years of age and came from 24 US areas. Cohort allocation depended upon clinical history that participants reported. Generated by immunoSEQ multiplex PCR, the TCRdb table keeps only in-frame clones and is missing some. The sample records under 200,000 clones, 79% being singletons. Unmatched junction bases numbered 12, after V lost 3 bases and J lost 2 bases. Germline V lookup: CDR1 MNHNS, CDR2 SASEGT. There are 18 residues in the CDR3. This clonotype was sampled from a woman aged 70-85 years in a cohort exposed to, infected with or recovered from COVID-19 (not recorded which). The chain employs TRBV6-1 and TRBJ2-7; TRBD2 matches 11 bases. The sequencing input was PBMCs or T cells enriched from blood (not recorded which). CDR3 coding DNA: TGTGCCAGCAGTGACATACCTACGGGACTAGCGGATCCCTACGAGCAGTACTTC. As protein: CASSDIPTGLADPYEQYF.